The 9 T cell receptor beta chains given below trace back to one sample, sequenced in a study of T cell responses to AZD1222 COVID-19 vaccine. This table comes from immunoSEQ multiplex PCR, and its TCRdb copy is limited to in-frame clones, with some not included. The sample consists of around 150,000 clones, under 95% of them appearing once. Sequenced here: peripheral blood, sampled on day 0 of AZD1222 vaccination. These receptors all stem from an adult in good health.

The rearrangement joins TRBV7-9 to TRBJ2-5; D gene ambiguous. The CDR3 is 15 residues long. Germline CDR1 SEHNR, CDR2 FQNEAQ (reference sequence). Deletions cut 0 bases from V and 5 bases from J, with 13 bases between. The CDR3 coding sequence is TGTGCCAGCAGCTTAGCTGCCACTTTGGGGGAGACCCAGTACTTC. Its translation is CASSLAATLGETQYF.

J is TRBJ2-7 and V is TRBV6-2 or TRBV6-3; D is unclear. The V gene's germline CDR1 is MNHEY and CDR2 SVGEGT. V lost 4 bases to trimming and J lost 4 bases, with 8 bases between them. The CDR3 consists of 12 residues. This chain's CDR3 is CASSSNIYEQYF. The CDR3, as DNA: TGTGCCAGCAGTTCCAACATATACGAGCAGTACTTC.

The genes are TRBV7-8 and TRBJ1-1; no clear D gene. Per the germline V gene, CDR1 is SGHVS and CDR2 is FQNEAQ. CDR3 size: 13 residues. The V end was cut by 8 bases, the J end by 0 bases, with 10 bases between. The CDR3 loop reads CASGMGMNTEAFF. In nucleotides, the CDR3 is TGTGCCAGCGGCATGGGGATGAACACTGAAGCTTTCTTT.

The chain joins TRBV28 to TRBJ2-6; 9 bases are shared with TRBD1. Germline loops: CDR1 MDHEN, CDR2 SYDVKM. There are 18 residues in the CDR3. V was clipped by 2 bases and J by 4 bases; unmatched bases: 9. The CDR3: CASSLLGQGPSGANVLTF. The CDR3 DNA reads as TGTGCCAGCAGTTTACTGGGACAGGGACCATCCGGGGCCAACGTCCTGACTTTC.

The gene calls are TRBV12-5 and TRBJ2-2; perhaps TRBD1 as D (5 bases). Germline values: CDR1 LGHNT, CDR2 FRNRAP. This CDR3 region has 14 residues. Trimming took 1 base from V and 6 from J, leaving 9 bases between them. The CDR3 region is CASGLEGLSGELFF. Here the CDR3 DNA reads TGTGCTAGTGGTTTGGAGGGGCTGTCCGGGGAGCTGTTTTTT.

This chain uses TRBV7-6 with TRBJ1-4, with 8 nucleotides matching TRBD1. Germline CDR1 SGHVS, CDR2 FNYEAQ. CDR3 length: 18 amino acids. V dropped 3 bases and J dropped 5; count of bases not matched to a gene: 14. CDR3 region: CASSFSFFRTGGNEKLFF. The CDR3 nucleotides are TGTGCCAGCAGCTTTTCGTTTTTTCGAACAGGGGGGAATGAAAAACTGTTTTTT.

This chain connects TRBV6-5 to TRBJ2-1; either TRBD1 or TRBD2 may fit D (5 bases each). The V gene's germline CDR1 is MNHEY and CDR2 SVGAGI. V was pared by 0 bases and J by 6 bases, with 9 bases between. The CDR3 contains 14 residues. Written as DNA, the CDR3 is TGTGCCAGCAGTTACTCGGGACCACCCAATGAGCAGTTCTTC. This codes for CASSYSGPPNEQFF.

J is TRBJ2-7 and V is TRBV10-3, with 12 bases fitting TRBD2. The CDR3 has 15 residues. CDR1 and CDR2 (germline): ENHRY, SYGVKD. J was trimmed by 4 bases and V by 6 bases; bases with no gene match: 7. DNA for the CDR3: TGTGCCATCAGCGAGACTAGCGGGAGAAGGTACGAGCAGTACTTC. It yields the protein CAISETSGRRYEQYF.

CDR3 loop: CASQSGVSTDTQYF. The CDR3, as DNA: TGTGCCAGCCAGTCGGGCGTGAGCACAGATACGCAGTATTTT. The genes are TRBV6-5 and TRBJ2-3; D uncertain. The length of the CDR3 is 14 residues. V was pared by 8 bases and J by 0 bases, with 12 bases between. Germline V CDR1 and CDR2: MNHEY, SVGAGI.